This is a list of T cell receptor beta chains from one sample in a study of T cell changes during pregnancy in multiple sclerosis. The method was immunoSEQ multiplex PCR; TCRdb's version includes in-frame clones alone and lacks a portion of them. Of roughly 120,000 clones detected, approximately 93% appear once; the ten largest clones hold 6.2%. The source material was peripheral blood, sampled before pregnancy. The receptors stem from a female donor with multiple sclerosis, enrolled in a pregnancy study. CDR3s include the opening cysteine and the closing phenylalanine or tryptophan. A D gene is named only where the DNA matches it firmly. Not all rows give a size; the values are once, few, many and, for expanded clones, a class.

abundance: -
v_gene: TRBV18
d_gene: TRBD2
j_gene: TRBJ2-7
CDR3nt: TGTGCCAGCTCACCAGGACTAGCGGGGGGCCCAACCTACGAGCAGTACTTC
CDR3aa: CASSPGLAGGPTYEQYF

abundance: -
v_gene: TRBV6-6
d_gene: TRBD1
j_gene: TRBJ2-7
CDR3nt: TGTGCCAGCAGTAAGACAGGGATTGCTTACGAGCAGTACTTC
CDR3aa: CASSKTGIAYEQYF

abundance: -
v_gene: TRBV7-3
d_gene: TRBD2
j_gene: TRBJ2-3
CDR3nt: TGTGCCAGCAGCCCGACGGGGGGGAGCACAGATACGCAGTATTTT
CDR3aa: CASSPTGGSTDTQYF

abundance: -
v_gene: TRBV11-3
d_gene: -
j_gene: TRBJ2-5
CDR3nt: TGTGCCAGCAGCCCTACGCGCGGACAAGAGACCCAGTACTTC
CDR3aa: CASSPTRGQETQYF

abundance: -
v_gene: TRBV4-2
d_gene: TRBD2
j_gene: TRBJ2-2
CDR3nt: TGTGCCAGCAGCCGGAGCGGGGGGGAAAGGACCGGGGAGCTGTTTTTT
CDR3aa: CASSRSGGERTGELFF

abundance: -
v_gene: TRBV25-1
d_gene: TRBD1
j_gene: TRBJ2-7
CDR3nt: TGTGCCAGCAGTACCCCCGGGACAGGTGATTACGAGCAGTACTTC
CDR3aa: CASSTPGTGDYEQYF

abundance: -
v_gene: TRBV5-6
d_gene: -
j_gene: TRBJ2-1
CDR3nt: TGTGCCAGCAGCTTCCTGCGGGACAGCCTGGGGGAGCAGTTCTTC
CDR3aa: CASSFLRDSLGEQFF

abundance: -
v_gene: TRBV5-6
d_gene: TRBD2
j_gene: TRBJ2-3
CDR3nt: TGTGCCAGCAGCTTAACTAGCGGAAGAGAGACAGATACGCAGTATTTT
CDR3aa: CASSLTSGRETDTQYF

abundance: -
v_gene: TRBV4-2
d_gene: TRBD2
j_gene: TRBJ2-3
CDR3nt: TGTGCCAGCAGCCAAGAGGGCGGGGCGGGGGTGACAGATACGCAGTATTTT
CDR3aa: CASSQEGGAGVTDTQYF

abundance: -
v_gene: TRBV7-3
d_gene: -
j_gene: TRBJ1-2
CDR3nt: TGTGCCAGCAGCCCTGACAGGCCCTACTATGGCTACACCTTC
CDR3aa: CASSPDRPYYGYTF

abundance: once
v_gene: TRBV6-1
d_gene: TRBD2
j_gene: TRBJ2-1
CDR3nt: TGTGCCAGCAGTGAAGTCGGGACTAGGGACGATGAGCAGTTCTTC
CDR3aa: CASSEVGTRDDEQFF

abundance: once
v_gene: TRBV6-1
d_gene: TRBD2
j_gene: TRBJ2-1
CDR3nt: TGTGCCAGCAGTGAAGTAGCGGGCTCCTACAATGAGCAGTTCTTC
CDR3aa: CASSEVAGSYNEQFF

abundance: -
v_gene: TRBV27
d_gene: TRBD1
j_gene: TRBJ2-1
CDR3nt: TGTGCCAGCAGATCTCCGGGACAGAGAGACAATGAGCAGTTCTTC
CDR3aa: CASRSPGQRDNEQFF

abundance: -
v_gene: TRBV30
d_gene: -
j_gene: TRBJ1-2
CDR3nt: TGTGCCTGGGGGCAGGACTATGGCTACACCTTC
CDR3aa: CAWGQDYGYTF

abundance: -
v_gene: TRBV9
d_gene: -
j_gene: TRBJ2-7
CDR3nt: TGTGCCAGCAGCGTAGCAGGGTCCCCCTACGAGCAGTACTTC
CDR3aa: CASSVAGSPYEQYF

abundance: -
v_gene: TRBV6-1
d_gene: -
j_gene: TRBJ2-2
CDR3nt: TGTGCCAGCAGTCTTAAGAGACAGTCCACCGGGGAGCTGTTTTTT
CDR3aa: CASSLKRQSTGELFF

abundance: -
v_gene: TRBV28
d_gene: -
j_gene: TRBJ1-1
CDR3nt: TGTGCCAGCAGCTCGGGGGGCCCCACAATACCTTTCTTT
CDR3aa: CASSSGGPTIPFF

abundance: -
v_gene: TRBV19
d_gene: -
j_gene: TRBJ2-2
CDR3nt: TGTGCCAGTAGTATAGCGGGGGCCGGGGAGCTGTTTTTT
CDR3aa: CASSIAGAGELFF